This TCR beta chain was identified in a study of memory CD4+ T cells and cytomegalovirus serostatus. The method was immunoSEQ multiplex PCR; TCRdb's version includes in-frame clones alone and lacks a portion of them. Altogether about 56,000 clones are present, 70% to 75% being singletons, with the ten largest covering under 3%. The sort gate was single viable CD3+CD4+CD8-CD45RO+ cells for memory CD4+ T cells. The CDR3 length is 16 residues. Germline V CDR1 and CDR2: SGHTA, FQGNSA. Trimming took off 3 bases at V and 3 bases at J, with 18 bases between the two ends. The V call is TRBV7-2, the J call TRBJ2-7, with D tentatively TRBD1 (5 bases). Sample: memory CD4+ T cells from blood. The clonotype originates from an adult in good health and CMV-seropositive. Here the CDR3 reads CASSFQGWSSLYEQYF. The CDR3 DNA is TGTGCCAGCAGCTTTCAGGGTTGGAGCTCTCTCTACGAGCAGTACTTC.